This T cell receptor (beta chain) appears in the sequencing data of a study of T cell repertoires in cytomegalovirus infection. The wider study: The authors relied on CMV epitopes, both recently identified HLA-C-restricted and well-studied HLA-B-restricted. Whole-study results and caveats: HLA-C-restricted CMV clonotypes gave the most frequent clonotype in two of eight donors.

This clonotype was seen a handful of times. Its antigen remains unidentified. The CDR3 totals 14 residues. V was cut by 1 base and J by 3 bases, with 7 bases left in between. The germline V gene has CDR1 LNHNV and CDR2 YYDKDF (reference sequence). TCRdb used MiXCR to reprocess the reads, holding one entry per CDR3 protein. This sample has fewer than 1,000,000 distinct CDR3 sequences, with around 30% found just once. The sequence was collected from a human donor in good health (CMV status not recorded). Some clones in this sample may be carry-over from other donors' samples. The sequencing used cultured CD8+ T cells from PBMCs, collected from culture after CMV antigen stimulation. The chain is built from TRBV15 and TRBJ1-5, with D hard to call. The CDR3 protein is CATSRARVNQPQHF. CDR3 nucleotides: TGTGCCACCAGCAGAGCCCGGGTCAATCAGCCCCAGCATTTT.